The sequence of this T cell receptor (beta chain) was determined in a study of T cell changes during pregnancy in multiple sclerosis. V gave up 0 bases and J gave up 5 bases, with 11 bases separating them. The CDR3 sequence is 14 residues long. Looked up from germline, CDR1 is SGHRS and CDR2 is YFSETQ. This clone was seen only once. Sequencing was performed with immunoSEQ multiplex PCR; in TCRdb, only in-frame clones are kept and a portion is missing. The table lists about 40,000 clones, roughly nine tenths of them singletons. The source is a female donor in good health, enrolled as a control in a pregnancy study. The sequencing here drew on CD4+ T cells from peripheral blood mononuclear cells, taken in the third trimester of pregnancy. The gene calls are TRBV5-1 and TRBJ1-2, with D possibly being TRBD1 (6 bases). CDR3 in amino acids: CASSLVGGAYGYTF. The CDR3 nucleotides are TGCGCCAGCAGCTTGGTAGGGGGAGCTTATGGCTACACCTTC.